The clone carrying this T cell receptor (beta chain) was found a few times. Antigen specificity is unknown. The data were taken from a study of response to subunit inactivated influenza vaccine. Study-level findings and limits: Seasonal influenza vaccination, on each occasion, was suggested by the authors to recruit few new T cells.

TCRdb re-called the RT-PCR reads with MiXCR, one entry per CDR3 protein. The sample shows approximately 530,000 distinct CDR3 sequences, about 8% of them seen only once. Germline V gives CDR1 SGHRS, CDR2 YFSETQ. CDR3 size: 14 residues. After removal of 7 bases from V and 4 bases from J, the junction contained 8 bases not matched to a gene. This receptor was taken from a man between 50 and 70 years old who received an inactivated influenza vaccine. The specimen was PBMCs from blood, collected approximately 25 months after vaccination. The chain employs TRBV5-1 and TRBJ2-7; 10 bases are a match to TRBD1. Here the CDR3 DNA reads TGCGCCAGCGGCCCGGGACAGGGGTTTTACGAGCAGTACTTC. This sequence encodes CASGPGQGFYEQYF.